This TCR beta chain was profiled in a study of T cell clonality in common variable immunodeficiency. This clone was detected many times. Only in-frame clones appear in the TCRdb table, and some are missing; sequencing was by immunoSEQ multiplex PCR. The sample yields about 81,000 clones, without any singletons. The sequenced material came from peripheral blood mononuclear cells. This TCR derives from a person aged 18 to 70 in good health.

The CDR3 sequence is CASNVGLAANTGELFF. CDR3 DNA, as far as it was read: TGTGCCAGTAATGTGGGACTAGCGGCGAACACCGGGGAG. The chain employs TRBV19 and TRBJ2-2, with 11 bases aligning to TRBD2. The read is 3 residues too short to cover the CDR3 end, so that end is filled in from the germline J gene. V lost 7 bases to trimming and J lost 0 bases; unmatched junction nucleotides: 4. CDR1 and CDR2 from the germline V gene are LNHDA and SQIVND (reference sequence). The CDR3 length is 16 residues. The full variable domain, in which reference TRBV19 and TRBJ2-2 provide the parts outside the CDR3, is DGGITQSPKYLFRKEGQNVTLSCEQNLNHDAMYWYRQDPGQGLRLIYYSQIVNDFQKGDIAEGYSVSREKKESFPLTVTSAQKNPTAFYLCASNVGLAANTGELFFGEGSRLTVL.